This TCR beta chain was sequenced during a study of blood T cell repertoires in COVID-19 (dated by TCRdb to 2018 to 2021). Regarding the complete study: Samples covering the acute and convalescent phases of COVID-19 were provided by collaborators in the United States, Italy and Spain. The prospective study material was composed of cDNA or gDNA derived from T cells, B-cell-depleted T cells, or PBMCs. Subjects who had been exposed to COVID-19, were actively infected with it, or had recovered from it provided the deeply sampled blood TCRbeta repertoires that made up the dataset. The repertoires were made available in a free public database intended to serve as a resource for research on the immune response to SARS-CoV-2. The samples were drawn from the first 160 participants of the ongoing ImmuneRACE study and from more than 1,000 subjects provided by 6 global collaborators. Nearly every sample came with metadata listing a de-identified subject ID, COVID-19 status, age in years and sex. Where available, HLA class I and class II types were taken from metadata supplied by the sample provider and were not determined by assay-based typing.

The investigation overall reported the following: The quantity of clinical and demographic metadata differed by source and by participant and was supplied without curation.

The germline V gene (reference sequence) specifies DFQATT as CDR1 and SNEGSKA as CDR2. The CDR3 runs 14 amino acids, cysteine and phenylalanine included. The sequence is cut down to CDR3 DNA, 42 bases in frame from base 1. At the junction V is shortened by 3 bases and J by 6 bases; bases outside the gene matches: 3. One collaborating source in Seattle enrolled patients while the patients were actively infected and followed the patients over time throughout the course of disease. Collaborating institutions collected whole blood in K2EDTA tubes following their own protocols. For TCRbeta analysis, collaborators shipped samples in one of three forms: frozen whole blood, isolated PBMCs, or DNA extracted from either of those sample types. Points on this clone: Its antigen is still unknown. No qualities accompany the bases; no much larger clone lies one base away.

The immunoSEQ Assay, a bias-controlled multiplex PCR, was used to amplify TCRbeta CDR3 regions from genomic DNA. In the authors' own workflow: Nucleated cell counts per sample were estimated from amplification of reference gene primers within the assay. To quantify the absolute abundance of each unique TCRbeta CDR3 rearrangement, sequence reads were collapsed and filtered. For each sample, productive Simpson clonality was calculated by taking the square root of Simpson's diversity index across productive rearrangements. Drawn from immuneACCESS, this table holds only the in-frame rearrangements with V and J called that TCRdb kept. Clones are partly lost; checked studies trace under half to an unresolved V gene and leave the rest unexplained. The V and J calls and clone size are taken from that table; D and trimming were inferred from the DNA. The sample table shows 250,000 to 300,000 clones, and approximately 86% are seen once. About an eighth of the sample is in the top ten clones.

Sequenced input: peripheral blood. This clonotype was sampled from a woman in her seventies with COVID-19, enrolled during active disease. The chain links TRBV20-1 with TRBJ2-1, with 12 bases matching TRBD2. The DNA sequence is as follows: TGCAGTGCTAGTACTAGCGGGGGGCCCAATGAGCAGTTCTTC. Its translation is CSASTSGGPNEQFF.